This entry lists 32 T cell receptor beta chains sequenced from one sample in a study of T cells after yellow fever vaccination. One entry per CDR3 protein results from TCRdb running MiXCR on the 5' RACE reads. Here the sample spans hundreds of thousands of distinct CDR3 sequences, 6.2% being singletons. The specimen comprised PBMCs, sampled 5 days after the yellow fever booster vaccination. Receptor source: a man aged 30-40 years who received the YFV17D yellow fever vaccine.

This clonotype has ten or more counts. The J gene is TRBJ2-4, the V gene TRBV29-1; the match to TRBD1 covers 7 bases. V lost 4 bases, J lost 7 bases, and 4 bases stayed unmatched. The CDR3 length is 12 residues. In germline, CDR1 is SQVTM, CDR2 ANQGSEA. CDR3 amino acids: CSVVQGVNIQYF. The CDR3 DNA is TGCAGCGTTGTCCAGGGGGTGAACATTCAGTACTTC.

In this sample, this clonotype turned up many times. The chain joins TRBV10-3 to TRBJ2-2; D ambiguous. Trimming left V 4 bases short and J 4 bases short, with 10 bases between. This CDR3 has 14 amino acids. Per germline, CDR1 ENHRY and CDR2 SYGVKD. CDR3 sequence: CAISGEDGTGELFF. The CDR3 DNA reads TGTGCCATCAGTGGAGAAGATGGCACCGGGGAGCTGTTTTTT.

On this clonotype: A much larger clone differs by one base, so this may be a read error. The chain couples TRBV21-1 to TRBJ1-1. TRBV21-1 is an annotated pseudogene. The length of the CDR3 is 18 residues. In DNA form, the CDR3 reads TGTGCCAGCAAAAAACGGAGGTCTGCCCAAGGAAGGTGCACTGAAGATTTCTTT. Encoded protein: CASKKRRSAQGRCTEDFF.

This clonotype was picked up a small number of times. The gene calls are TRBV14 and TRBJ2-5, with D hard to call. The CDR3 extends over 14 amino acids. Germline CDR1 and CDR2: SGHDN and FVKESK. The V and J ends lost 2 bases and 4 bases respectively, with 11 bases between them. DNA of the CDR3: TGTGCCAGCAGCCAACCGGATCGGGCAGAGACCCAGTACTTC. Protein: CASSQPDRAETQYF.

This clonotype was seen only a few times. The chain has TRBV6-2 or TRBV6-3 and TRBJ1-5; maybe TRBD1 (6 bases). Trimming left V 7 bases short and J 6 bases short, with 16 bases between. Germline V gene lookup returns CDR1 MNHEY and CDR2 SVGEGT. CDR3 length equals 14 residues. The CDR3 region is CASTQGGQAQPQHF. As DNA, the CDR3 is TGTGCCAGCACCCAAGGGGGTCAGGCTCAGCCCCAGCATTTT.

This chain's CDR3 is CAIMRAGADTQYF. As DNA, the CDR3 is TGTGCCATCATGAGAGCGGGAGCAGATACGCAGTATTTT. This sequence joins TRBV10-3 and TRBJ2-3, with 8 bases lining up with TRBD2. V dropped 7 bases and J dropped 4; count of bases not matched to a gene: 4. From germline, CDR1 is ENHRY and CDR2 SYGVKD. The CDR3 is 13 amino acids.

The V call is TRBV29-1, the J call TRBJ2-2, with 7 bases fitting TRBD1. Germline trimming cut 0 bases from V and 6 bases from J; bases unmatched to any gene: 4. Germline assignment: CDR1 SQVTM and CDR2 ANQGSEA. This CDR3 has 14 residues. CDR3 bases: TGCAGCGTTGAAGAAGGGCAGGGGGCCGGGGAGCTGTTTTTT. Its translation: CSVEEGQGAGELFF.

This clonotype has just a few counts. V and J are TRBV30 and TRBJ1-1; 8 bases match TRBD1. The V gene end was trimmed by 2 bases and the J gene end by 5 bases; junction bases not matched to a gene: 10. The germline V gene has CDR1 GTSNPN and CDR2 SVGIG (reference sequence). The length of the CDR3 is 15 residues. The CDR3 DNA is TGTGCCTGGAGTCGCAAAGACAGGGGAGGAACTGAAGCTTTCTTT. Amino acid sequence: CAWSRKDRGGTEAFF.

In this sample, this clonotype turned up many times. The rearrangement joins TRBV6-1 to TRBJ1-6, with 7 bases matching TRBD1. CDR3 length: 14 residues. Unmatched junction bases numbered 4, after V lost 6 bases and J lost 5 bases. Germline V gene data show CDR1 as MNHNS and CDR2 as SASEGT. The CDR3 sequence: CASRRGTDNSPLHF. CDR3 nucleotides: TGTGCCAGCAGAAGGGGGACAGATAATTCACCCCTCCACTTT.

Ten or more counts support this clonotype. The genes are TRBV12-3 or TRBV12-4 and TRBJ2-5; perhaps TRBD1 as D (5 bases). V lost 5 bases and J 2 bases, leaving 12 bases between the germline ends. CDR3 length: 14 residues. This chain's CDR3 is CASSPDRSQETQYF. For the CDR3, the DNA is TGTGCCAGCAGTCCCGACAGATCGCAAGAGACCCAGTACTTC.

The V gene is TRBV19, the J gene TRBJ2-2, with TRBD1 matching over 9 bases. Germline assignment: CDR1 LNHDA and CDR2 SQIVND (reference sequence). This CDR3 is built from 16 residues. Unmatched junction bases numbered 12, after V lost 7 bases and J lost 6 bases. The CDR3 DNA sequence: TGTGCCAGTACCACGCCGGGACAGGGAGGCTCCGGGGAGCTGTTTTTT. Its protein is CASTTPGQGGSGELFF.

The table lists this clonotype with many counts. The chain links TRBV7-2 to TRBJ2-3; D uncertain. The germline CDR1 and CDR2 sequences are SGHTA and FQGNSA. The CDR3 has 14 residues. V lost 1 base to trimming and J lost 2 bases, with 7 bases between them. CDR3 DNA sequence: TGTGCCAGCAGCTTAGTCCGCAACACAGATACGCAGTATTTT. It encodes CASSLVRNTDTQYF.

This clonotype showed up just a few times. The rearrangement joins TRBV5-4 to TRBJ2-5; D may be TRBD1 or TRBD2 (5 bases each). Germline CDR1 SGHNT, CDR2 YYREEE (reference sequence). CDR3 length: 18 residues. The V and J ends lost 5 bases and 5 bases respectively, with 28 bases between them. CDR3: CASSPHTPYTRRGETQYF. CDR3 coding DNA: TGTGCCAGCAGTCCCCACACTCCTTATACTCGTCGGGGCGAGACCCAGTACTTC.

This clonotype was recorded at least ten times. The V gene is TRBV5-8, the J gene TRBJ1-2, with D maybe TRBD1 (5 bases). CDR1 SGHTS and CDR2 YDEGEE come from the germline V gene. This CDR3 contains 14 residues. V lost 1 base and J 8 bases, leaving 15 bases between the germline ends. The CDR3 DNA sequence: TGTGCCAGCAGCTTGCTAGGGGTTGGTGAAGGCTACACCTTC. Protein: CASSLLGVGEGYTF. Filled out from reference TRBV5-8 and TRBJ1-2, the complete variable domain reads EAGVTQSPTHLIKTRGQQATLRCSPISGHTSVYWYQQALGLGLQFLLWYDEGEERNRGNFPPRFSGRQFPNYSSELNVNALELEDSALYLCASSLLGVGEGYTFGSGTRLTVV.

The chain joins TRBV15 to TRBJ2-5; unclear D gene. The CDR3 is made up of 15 amino acids. Looked up from germline, CDR1 is LNHNV and CDR2 is YYDKDF (reference sequence). Trimming removed 0 bases from V and 5 bases from J, with 13 bases in between. This CDR3 reads CATSRDGFEGETQYF. DNA of the CDR3: TGTGCCACCAGCAGAGATGGTTTTGAAGGGGAGACCCAGTACTTC.

This clonotype was seen a single time. This chain joins TRBV11-2 and TRBJ2-4; 14 bases match TRBD2. Losses at the gene ends were 3 bases for V and 1 base for J; bases not matched to a gene: 14. Germline V gene lookup returns CDR1 SGHAT and CDR2 FQNNGV. This CDR3 comprises 21 residues. Written as DNA, the CDR3 is TGTGCCAGCAGCTTTGGGACTAGCGGGAGCTGGGCCCTTATGGCCAAAAACATTCAGTACTTC. Its protein product is CASSFGTSGSWALMAKNIQYF.

V and J are TRBV20-1 and TRBJ2-3; 11 positions agree with TRBD2. Looked up from germline, CDR1 is DFQATT and CDR2 is SNEGSKA (reference sequence). The CDR3 extends over 15 amino acids. With V trimmed by 1 base and J by 6 bases, 6 bases remained unmatched. The CDR3: CSARGVAGGPDTQYF. The DNA of the CDR3 is TGCAGTGCTAGAGGGGTAGCGGGAGGGCCGGATACGCAGTATTTT.

The CDR3 protein is CSAKGQPNTEAFF. In nucleotides, the CDR3 is TGCAGTGCTAAAGGACAGCCGAACACTGAAGCTTTCTTT. V gene TRBV20-1 combines with J gene TRBJ1-1; weak D call: TRBD1 (6 bases). Germline CDR1 is DFQATT and CDR2 is SNEGSKA (reference sequence). The CDR3 extends over 13 amino acids. With 4 bases removed from V and 1 base from J, the gap between germline ends came to 10 bases.

The chain combines TRBV5-1 with TRBJ2-2; 14 bases are shared with TRBD2. The ends lost 3 bases at V and 6 bases at J; junction bases unmatched: 7. The CDR3 covers 17 residues. Germline CDR1 reads SGHRS; CDR2 reads YFSETQ. The CDR3 bases are TGCGCCAGCAGCTCCGGGACTAGCGGGAGTTTCGCCGGGGAGCTGTTTTTT. Amino acid sequence: CASSSGTSGSFAGELFF. The full variable domain, its missing parts supplied by reference TRBV5-1 and TRBJ2-2, is KAGVTQTPRYLIKTRGQQVTLSCSPISGHRSVSWYQQTPGQGLQFLFEYFSETQRNKGNFPGRFSGRQFSNSRSEMNVSTLELGDSALYLCASSSGTSGSFAGELFFGEGSRLTVL.

V and J are TRBV2 and TRBJ2-5; TRBD1 agrees at 7 bases. The CDR3 runs 15 residues. Germline loops: CDR1 SNHLY, CDR2 FYNNEI. After removal of 3 bases from V and 5 bases from J, the junction contained 9 bases not matched to a gene. The CDR3 DNA reads TGTGCCAGCAGTGACATAAGGGGGCGTTTGGAGACCCAGTACTTC. Protein: CASSDIRGRLETQYF. The full variable domain, in which reference TRBV2 and TRBJ2-5 provide the parts outside the CDR3, is EPEVTQTPSHQVTQMGQEVILRCVPISNHLYFYWYRQILGQKVEFLVSFYNNEISEKSEIFDDQFSVERPDGSNFTLKIRSTKLEDSAMYFCASSDIRGRLETQYFGPGTRLLVL.

This chain joins TRBV7-2 and TRBJ2-5; D is unresolved. Germline CDR1 is SGHTA and CDR2 is FQGNSA. V was trimmed by 3 bases and J by 4 bases, leaving 18 bases between them. This CDR3 comprises 16 residues. CDR3 nucleotides: TGTGCCAGCAGCTTCACTAAAGGGATGGGGATAGAGACCCAGTACTTC. Translation: CASSFTKGMGIETQYF.

This clonotype was detected ten times or more. The V call is TRBV28, the J call TRBJ2-5; D is perhaps TRBD2 (5 bases). Per the germline V gene, CDR1 is MDHEN and CDR2 is SYDVKM. This CDR3 spans 16 amino acids. The ends were cut back, 3 bases at V and 0 bases at J, with 14 bases in the middle. The CDR3 coding sequence is TGTGCCAGCAGTTTCGGGTCGGGAAACTACCAAGAGACCCAGTACTTC. Residues: CASSFGSGNYQETQYF. Full variable domain (outside the CDR3, taken from reference TRBV28 and TRBJ2-5): DVKVTQSSRYLVKRTGEKVFLECVQDMDHENMFWYRQDPGLGLRLIYFSYDVKMKEKGDIPEGYSVSREKKERFSLILESASTNQTSMYLCASSFGSGNYQETQYFGPGTRLLVL.

There are many counts of this clonotype. The rearrangement joins TRBV6-5 to TRBJ2-7; D possibly matches TRBD1 or TRBD2 (5 bases each). There are 17 residues in the CDR3. Trimming left V 5 bases short and J 6 bases short, with 26 bases between. Germline V gene lookup returns CDR1 MNHEY and CDR2 SVGAGI. The CDR3, as DNA: TGTGCCAGCAGTCGATCCGGGGCCCCCGGTAGGGCTTCCGAGCAGTACTTC. It codes for CASSRSGAPGRASEQYF.

This clonotype was seen many times. This rearrangement joins TRBV12-3 or TRBV12-4 to TRBJ2-7; D uncertain. Trimming removed 7 bases from V and 5 bases from J, with 9 bases in between. The CDR3 sequence is 11 residues long. The CDR3: CASKGMNEQYF. The CDR3 DNA is TGTGCCAGCAAGGGAATGAACGAGCAGTACTTC.

This clonotype came up many times. The gene calls are TRBV29-1 and TRBJ2-1; TRBD2 agrees at 7 bases. The CDR3 has 14 amino acids. The germline V gene has CDR1 SQVTM and CDR2 ANQGSEA. With 6 bases clipped from V and 4 bases from J, the junction kept 9 bases outside the gene matches. The CDR3 DNA is TGCAGCGTCACACTAGCGATTCTATACAATGAGCAGTTCTTC. It specifies CSVTLAILYNEQFF.

V and J are TRBV5-4 and TRBJ2-7, with D uncertain. Trimming shortened V by 0 bases and J by 5 bases, and 15 bases separated the two germline ends. Germline CDR1 SGHNT, CDR2 YYREEE (reference sequence). This CDR3 has 15 residues. CDR3 residues: CASSLGPRGGNEQYF. Written as DNA, the CDR3 is TGTGCCAGCAGCTTGGGCCCCCGAGGTGGCAACGAGCAGTACTTC.

This clonotype has more than one count but fewer than ten. The chain recombines TRBV6-1 with TRBJ1-5; D is undetermined. The CDR3 has 16 residues. Trimming removed 7 bases from V and 0 bases from J, with 16 bases in between. Germline V gene data show CDR1 as MNHNS and CDR2 as SASEGT. This CDR3 is CASNVDGRYSNQPQHF. As DNA, the CDR3 is TGTGCCAGCAACGTAGACGGCCGATATAGCAATCAGCCCCAGCATTTT.

The chain uses TRBV2 and TRBJ2-7; no clear D. Germline values: CDR1 SNHLY, CDR2 FYNNEI. Trimming removed 8 bases from V and 2 bases from J, with 28 bases in between. CDR3 length: 18 amino acids. CDR3 nucleotides: TGTGCCAGCTCATCAGCGTATCAAGGGATTAAAGTCACCTACGAGCAGTACTTC. It specifies CASSSAYQGIKVTYEQYF.

This clonotype was observed many times. This rearrangement joins TRBV5-1 to TRBJ2-1, with 8 bases identical to TRBD2. CDR1 and CDR2 (germline): SGHRS, YFSETQ. The CDR3 totals 13 residues. The J segment lost 8 bases and the V segment lost 4 bases, leaving 5 bases of the junction unmatched. The CDR3, as DNA: TGCGCCAGCAGCGCGCGGGGGGAGGATGAGCAGTTCTTC. The encoded protein is CASSARGEDEQFF.

In DNA form, the CDR3 reads TGCGCCAGCAGCTCGGGACTAAGGGACACCGGGGAGCTGTTTTTT. It yields the protein CASSSGLRDTGELFF. J is TRBJ2-2 and V is TRBV5-1; 7 positions agree with TRBD2. Unmatched junction bases numbered 5, after V lost 3 bases and J lost 3 bases. Germline V gives CDR1 SGHRS, CDR2 YFSETQ. The CDR3 length is 15 residues. Combining the CDR3 with reference TRBV5-1 and TRBJ2-2 gives the whole variable domain KAGVTQTPRYLIKTRGQQVTLSCSPISGHRSVSWYQQTPGQGLQFLFEYFSETQRNKGNFPGRFSGRQFSNSRSEMNVSTLELGDSALYLCASSSGLRDTGELFFGEGSRLTVL.

The rearrangement links TRBV7-2 to TRBJ1-5; possible D gene TRBD1, 6 bases. This CDR3 contains 16 residues. V was clipped by 2 bases and J by 5 bases, with 16 bases between them. The germline CDR1 and CDR2 sequences are SGHTA and FQGNSA. CDR3 DNA: TGTGCCAGCAGCTTATGGGGACACCGCGACGATCAGCCCCAGCATTTT. Translated, it gives CASSLWGHRDDQPQHF.

This clonotype was seen repeatedly, ten times or more. V and J are TRBV12-3 or TRBV12-4 and TRBJ2-1, with TRBD2 matching over 11 bases. With V trimmed by 3 bases and J by 12 bases, 13 bases remained unmatched. This CDR3 has 16 amino acids. This chain's CDR3 is CASSFGMTSGNPGQFF. Here the CDR3 DNA reads TGTGCCAGCAGTTTCGGGATGACTAGCGGGAACCCTGGGCAGTTCTTC.